Below, 14 T cell receptor beta chains from the same sample are listed, as sequenced in a study of T cell changes during pregnancy in multiple sclerosis. Produced via immunoSEQ multiplex PCR; TCRdb's table is partial and in-frame only. The sample carries 60,000 to 65,000 clones, 92% recorded once. Sample: peripheral blood, taken in the first trimester of pregnancy. Every receptor here comes from a female donor with multiple sclerosis, enrolled in a pregnancy study.

This sequence joins TRBV2 and TRBJ2-7; 9 nucleotides agree with TRBD2. V was pared by 11 bases and J by 6 bases, with 11 bases of the junction left unmatched. Germline CDR1 SNHLY, CDR2 FYNNEI. CDR3 length: 13 amino acids. DNA of the CDR3: TGTGCCCAAAGCGGGGGGTGGGACGCCGAGCAGTACTTC. Its protein product is CAQSGGWDAEQYF.

The chain joins TRBV19 to TRBJ2-2, with 11 positions matching TRBD2. CDR1 is LNHDA and CDR2 is SQIVND in the germline V gene (reference sequence). V lost 7 bases to trimming and J lost 4 bases; unmatched junction nucleotides: 2. The CDR3 sequence is 14 residues long. The CDR3 bases are TGTGCCAGTAAGGGACTAGCGGTCACCGGGGAGCTGTTTTTT. Protein product: CASKGLAVTGELFF.

This clone has just one count. Germline is not matched at one junction end, which may reflect a read error. The CDR3 DNA sequence: TGTGCTAGCAGCTTAGTGGGGAGTGCCCAAGAGACCCAGTACTTC. Translating gives CASSLVGSAQETQYF. V gene TRBV7-7 combines with J gene TRBJ2-5; TRBD2 might be the D (5 bases). Germline V lookup: CDR1 SSHAT, CDR2 FNYEAQ (reference sequence). This CDR3 region has 15 residues. Full variable domain (rest looked up from reference TRBV7-7 and TRBJ2-5): GAGVSQSPRYKVTKRGQDVTLRCDPISSHATLYWYQQALGQGPEFLTYFNYEAQPDKSGLPSDRFSAERPEGSISTLTIQRTEQRDSAMYRCASSLVGSAQETQYFGPGTRLLVL.

The V and J genes are TRBV4-2 and TRBJ1-2, with no clear D. The CDR3 sequence is 11 residues long. Germline V gives CDR1 LGHNA, CDR2 YNFKEQ. V shed 1 base and J shed 8 bases, with 5 bases lying between them. In DNA form, the CDR3 reads TGTGCCAGCAGCCAAGCGGGGGGCTACACCTTC. Translating it yields CASSQAGGYTF.

The chain combines TRBV7-9 with TRBJ1-1, with D unclear. This CDR3 is 14 amino acids long. V gave up 7 bases and J gave up 1 base, with 13 bases separating them. CDR1 is SEHNR, CDR2 FQNEAQ, per germline (reference sequence). CDR3 region: CASNGLESNTEAFF. Here the CDR3 DNA reads TGTGCCAGCAATGGCCTGGAGTCGAACACTGAAGCTTTCTTT.

This rearrangement joins TRBV5-4 to TRBJ2-3; 11 nucleotides align to TRBD2. V shed 0 bases, J shed 5 bases, and the junction held 5 bases outside the gene matches. This CDR3 has 16 residues. Germline CDR1 SGHNT, CDR2 YYREEE (reference sequence). CDR3 amino acids: CASSLVIAGGGDTQYF. The CDR3 DNA is TGTGCCAGCAGCTTGGTTATAGCGGGAGGGGGAGATACGCAGTATTTT.

This sequence joins TRBV4-3 and TRBJ2-7; TRBD1 agrees at 8 bases. CDR3 length equals 16 residues. CDR1 is LGHNA, CDR2 YSLEER, per germline. J was trimmed by 4 bases and V by 4 bases; bases with no gene match: 12. CDR3 sequence: CASSPDQGASSYEQYF. Written as DNA, the CDR3 is TGCGCCAGCAGCCCAGACCAGGGGGCGAGTTCATACGAGCAGTACTTC.

The chain recombines TRBV18 with TRBJ1-4; D unclear. The CDR3 covers 13 residues. Germline CDR1 and CDR2: KGHSH and LQKENI. Trimming stripped 3 bases from V and 7 bases from J, with 9 bases between. For the CDR3, the DNA is TGTGCCAGCTCACCTGATCTTAGTGAAAAACTGTTTTTT. Translating gives CASSPDLSEKLFF.

The chain carries TRBV11-2 and TRBJ2-7; the D is unclear. The CDR3 is 11 residues long. Trimming took 3 bases from V and 4 from J, leaving 4 bases between them. Germline CDR1 SGHAT, CDR2 FQNNGV. The CDR3 DNA is TGTGCCAGCAGCTTTCATTACGAGCAGTACTTC. Amino acid sequence: CASSFHYEQYF.

The chain recombines TRBV2 with TRBJ2-3; 9 bases fit TRBD2. Trimming removed 7 bases from V and 6 bases from J; junction bases left unmatched: 8. Per the germline V gene, CDR1 is SNHLY and CDR2 is FYNNEI. The CDR3 extends over 14 amino acids. The CDR3 nucleotides read TGTGCCAGCAACCCTAGCGGGGTAGGCGATACGCAGTATTTT. It specifies CASNPSGVGDTQYF.

This rearrangement joins TRBV6-1 to TRBJ2-5, with 10 nucleotides matching TRBD2. The DNA end lines up better with TRBJ2-7; the J call may be wrong. CDR1 is MNHNS and CDR2 is SASEGT in the germline V gene. CDR3 length: 15 residues. Written as DNA, the CDR3 is TGTGCCAGCAGGCCGACGTCTAGCGGGAGAGACGAGCAGTACTTC. This encodes CASRPTSSGRDEQYF.

The chain combines TRBV27 with TRBJ2-1; D is possibly TRBD2 (6 bases). V was shortened by 6 bases and J by 9 bases, with 21 bases between the two germline ends. Germline lookup yields CDR1 MNHEY and CDR2 SMNVEV (reference sequence). The CDR3 extends over 15 amino acids. DNA of the CDR3: TGTGCCAGCAGAAACCTCGGAGGGCAACGGGGTGAGCAGTTCTTC. Translation: CASRNLGGQRGEQFF.

The chain is built from TRBV28 and TRBJ2-3; 8 bases map to TRBD2. Looked up from germline, CDR1 is MDHEN and CDR2 is SYDVKM. The length of the CDR3 is 17 residues. The V and J ends lost 3 bases and 1 base, in that order; junction bases with no gene match: 9. In DNA, the CDR3 is TGTGCCAGCAGTTTCTCCTTAGCGGGGCCCGGCACAGATACGCAGTATTTT. Translated, it gives CASSFSLAGPGTDTQYF.

Turning to this clone: A read error may be the cause here, since a much bigger clone is one base away. V usage is TRBV6-1 and J usage is TRBJ2-6, with D possibly being TRBD1 (5 bases). Looked up from germline, CDR1 is MNHNS and CDR2 is SASEGT. V lost 3 bases, J lost 0 bases, and 6 bases lay in between. The CDR3 extends over 15 amino acids. The CDR3: CASSEDNSGANVLTF. The CDR3 coding sequence is TGTGCCAGCAGTGAGGACAACTCTGGGGCCAACGTCCTGACTTTC.